One and the same sample provided the 24 T cell receptor beta chains below, sequenced in a study of cytomegalovirus exposure and HLA in healthy donors. The PCR contained 60 Vbeta and 13 Jbeta primers. Clones were read by immunoSEQ multiplex PCR, and TCRdb kept only the in-frame ones, dropping some. The sample holds around 90,000 clones, around 80% seen once. The sequencing input was PBMCs. All receptors derive from a man aged 25-45 years in good health and CMV-seronegative.

The table lists this clone with a few counts. The chain combines TRBV5-1 with TRBJ2-1; D gene ambiguous. CDR3 length equals 13 residues. The ends were cut back, 1 base at V and 6 bases at J, with 8 bases in the middle. The germline CDR1 and CDR2 sequences are SGHRS and YFSETQ. For the CDR3, the DNA is TGCGCCAGCAGCTTGACGCCGGGCAATGAGCAGTTCTTC. Protein: CASSLTPGNEQFF.

V is TRBV2 and J is TRBJ1-6; the D gene is possibly TRBD1 (6 bases). V was pared by 5 bases and J by 8 bases, with 13 bases between. The CDR3 runs to 14 residues. CDR1 SNHLY and CDR2 FYNNEI come from the germline V gene. The CDR3: CASSSGGAHSPLHF. The CDR3 DNA follows: TGTGCCAGCAGTTCTGGGGGGGCACATTCACCCCTCCACTTT.

This chain joins TRBV27 and TRBJ2-4; 9 nucleotides line up with TRBD1. CDR3 length: 17 residues. Unmatched junction bases numbered 8, after V lost 5 bases and J lost 0 bases. Germline CDR1 is MNHEY and CDR2 is SMNVEV (reference sequence). The CDR3 protein is CASSLLTGGKAKNIQYF. In nucleotides, the CDR3 is TGTGCCAGCAGTCTCCTGACAGGGGGGAAAGCCAAAAACATTCAGTACTTC.

The chain combines TRBV25-1 with TRBJ1-3, with D uncertain. V lost 3 bases and J 3 bases, leaving 9 bases between the germline ends. The germline gives CDR1 MGHDK, CDR2 SYGVNS. The CDR3 totals 14 residues. In DNA, the CDR3 is TGTGCCAGCAGTGATGCGGGTAGTGGAAACACCATATATTTT. This gives the protein CASSDAGSGNTIYF.

The V call is TRBV7-6, the J call TRBJ1-4; D gene unclear. CDR3 length: 16 amino acids. Trimming took off 2 bases at V and 0 bases at J, with 10 bases between the two ends. Germline values: CDR1 SGHVS, CDR2 FNYEAQ. In DNA, the CDR3 is TGTGCCAGCAGCTTAAGCAGGCTCGCAACTAATGAAAAACTGTTTTTT. This encodes CASSLSRLATNEKLFF.

The chain joins TRBV7-2 to TRBJ2-1; 8 positions match TRBD1. V trimming: 5 bases; J trimming: 15 bases; junction bases outside the gene matches: 12. Germline V CDR1 and CDR2: SGHTA, FQGNSA. CDR3 length equals 13 residues. Here the CDR3 reads CASSVERQGSWFF. CDR3 in DNA: TGTGCCAGCAGCGTAGAACGACAGGGGAGTTGGTTCTTC.

The chain couples TRBV7-2 to TRBJ2-7; no firm D call. Trimming left V 6 bases short and J 2 bases short, with 8 bases between. Germline CDR1 is SGHTA and CDR2 is FQGNSA. The CDR3 spans 12 residues. The CDR3 is CASSQRAYEQYF. The CDR3, as DNA: TGTGCCAGCAGTCAACGGGCCTACGAGCAGTACTTC.

The rearrangement joins TRBV6-5 to TRBJ1-6; D gene unclear. The CDR3 is 12 amino acids. From germline, CDR1 is MNHEY and CDR2 SVGAGI. Between the trimmed V and J ends, which lost 7 bases and 10 bases, there was a span of 11 bases. The CDR3 loop is CASTKLESPLHF. In DNA form, the CDR3 reads TGTGCCAGCACCAAACTCGAGTCACCCCTCCACTTT.

In its sample, this clone was seen a few times. The rearrangement joins TRBV30 to TRBJ1-1; D call uncertain. Germline CDR1 GTSNPN, CDR2 SVGIG (reference sequence). Trimming pared 2 bases from V and 1 base from J, leaving 11 bases between. The CDR3 extends over 14 amino acids. CDR3 bases: TGTGCCTGGAGTCTCCGGGTCAAGAACACTGAAGCTTTCTTT. Protein: CAWSLRVKNTEAFF.

CDR3: CASSPGTGSDNYGYTF. The CDR3 DNA reads TGTGCCAGCAGCCCCGGGACAGGATCTGATAACTATGGCTACACCTTC. The V gene is TRBV7-9, the J gene TRBJ1-2; TRBD1 matches 8 bases. Germline V lookup: CDR1 SEHNR, CDR2 FQNEAQ (reference sequence). V trimming: 5 bases; J trimming: 1 base; junction bases outside the gene matches: 9. This CDR3 is 16 amino acids long.

This clone has a single count. V gene TRBV5-1 combines with J gene TRBJ1-2; TRBD1 matches 9 bases. CDR3 size: 14 residues. From germline, CDR1 is SGHRS and CDR2 YFSETQ. Unmatched junction bases numbered 3, after V lost 4 bases and J lost 2 bases. The chain's CDR3 is CASSGQGPNYGYTF. CDR3 nucleotide sequence: TGCGCCAGCAGCGGACAGGGGCCCAACTATGGCTACACCTTC.

The chain carries TRBV4-1 and TRBJ2-1; 8 bases match TRBD1. V shed 1 base and J 1 base; nucleotides not matched to a gene: 3. Germline V gives CDR1 MGHRA, CDR2 YSYEKL. The CDR3 extends over 16 amino acids. The CDR3 reads CASSQGTGPSYNEQFF. The CDR3, as DNA: TGCGCCAGCAGCCAAGGGACAGGGCCATCCTACAATGAGCAGTTCTTC.

The chain joins TRBV11-2 to TRBJ2-7, with 9 bases lining up with TRBD2. V lost 0 bases and J lost 6; bases outside the gene matches: 9. The CDR3 is 16 amino acids. Germline CDR1 and CDR2: SGHAT and FQNNGV. The CDR3 DNA reads as TGTGCCAGCAGCTTAGATCCGGGACTAGCACTTGTCGAGCAGTACTTC. Its protein is CASSLDPGLALVEQYF.

The chain uses TRBV5-4 and TRBJ2-1, with 8 bases aligning to TRBD1. Germline CDR1 and CDR2: SGHNT and YYREEE (reference sequence). V lost 4 bases to trimming and J lost 6 bases; unmatched junction nucleotides: 12. CDR3 length: 16 amino acids. CDR3 in amino acids: CASSRAGTGGFNEQFF. The CDR3 nucleotides are TGTGCCAGCAGCCGAGCCGGGACAGGAGGTTTCAATGAGCAGTTCTTC.

This chain links TRBV7-3 with TRBJ1-2; a weak D match, TRBD1 (5 bases). Trimming took 7 bases from V and 4 from J, leaving 7 bases between them. The CDR3 has 11 residues. The germline V gene encodes CDR1 SGHTA and CDR2 FQGTGA. As DNA, the CDR3 is TGTGCCAGCACTAGGGGCTATGGCTACACCTTC. Translating it yields CASTRGYGYTF.

This chain uses TRBV15 with TRBJ1-1; perhaps TRBD1 as D (5 bases). Trimming stripped 0 bases from V and 1 base from J, with 12 bases between. Germline V gene sequence: CDR1 LNHNV, CDR2 YYDKDF (reference sequence). The CDR3 runs 16 residues. The CDR3 region has the DNA TGTGCCACCAGCAGAGATCCTTGGACAAAGAACACTGAAGCTTTCTTT. The encoded protein is CATSRDPWTKNTEAFF.

The rearrangement links TRBV25-1 to TRBJ2-3; maybe TRBD2 (6 bases). Germline V CDR1 and CDR2: MGHDK, SYGVNS. The CDR3 sequence is 13 residues long. Trimming left V 11 bases short and J 0 bases short, with 12 bases between. The CDR3, as DNA: TGTGCCGTCGGGACTTCAAGCACAGATACGCAGTATTTT. Translated, it gives CAVGTSSTDTQYF.

The CDR3 nucleotides read TGCGCCAGCAGCCCCACAGTGAACACCGGGGAGCTGTTTTTT. This sequence encodes CASSPTVNTGELFF. The rearrangement uses TRBV4-1 and TRBJ2-2; no clear D gene. Germline V gives CDR1 MGHRA, CDR2 YSYEKL. With 4 bases removed from V and 1 base from J, the gap between germline ends came to 7 bases. The CDR3 contains 14 residues.

V usage is TRBV25-1 and J usage is TRBJ1-6; perhaps TRBD1 as D (6 bases). The CDR3 is made up of 14 amino acids. Germline values: CDR1 MGHDK, CDR2 SYGVNS. V lost 5 bases to trimming and J lost 10 bases, with 15 bases between them. CDR3 region: CASSPYRGHSPLHF. The CDR3 bases are TGTGCCAGCAGTCCCTACCGGGGACACTCACCCCTCCACTTT. The whole variable domain, filled in from reference TRBV25-1 and TRBJ1-6, reads EADIYQTPRYLVIGTGKKITLECSQTMGHDKMYWYQQDPGMELHLIHYSYGVNSTEKGDLSSESTVSRIRTEHFPLTLESARPSHTSQYLCASSPYRGHSPLHFGNGTRLTVT.

This chain joins TRBV30 and TRBJ1-1, with D possibly matching TRBD1 (6 bases). From germline, CDR1 is GTSNPN and CDR2 SVGIG (reference sequence). The CDR3 runs 15 residues. V was trimmed by 3 bases and J by 0 bases, leaving 14 bases between them. This chain's CDR3 is CAWRWSRGLNTEAFF. DNA for the CDR3: TGTGCCTGGAGATGGTCTAGGGGGTTGAACACTGAAGCTTTCTTT.

The genes are TRBV2 and TRBJ1-2; no clear D gene. Germline-derived CDR1 and CDR2 are SNHLY and FYNNEI. Trimming took 4 bases from V and 8 from J, leaving 8 bases between them. The CDR3 length is 11 residues. The CDR3 bases are TGTGCCAGCAGTGTCCTCGGGGGCTACACCTTC. It is translated as CASSVLGGYTF. Full variable domain (missing parts from reference TRBV2 and TRBJ1-2): EPEVTQTPSHQVTQMGQEVILRCVPISNHLYFYWYRQILGQKVEFLVSFYNNEISEKSEIFDDQFSVERPDGSNFTLKIRSTKLEDSAMYFCASSVLGGYTFGSGTRLTVV.

V and J are TRBV5-1 and TRBJ2-6; D gene uncertain. Trimming left V 6 bases short and J 2 bases short, with 6 bases between. Germline assignment: CDR1 SGHRS and CDR2 YFSETQ. This CDR3 is 13 amino acids long. CDR3 nucleotide sequence: TGCGCCAGCACAGAAACTGGGGCCAACGTCCTGACTTTC. It encodes CASTETGANVLTF.

CDR3 region: CASSFLWGESSGNTIYF. In DNA, the CDR3 is TGCGCCAGCAGCTTCTTGTGGGGAGAAAGCTCTGGAAACACCATATATTTT. The chain carries TRBV5-1 and TRBJ1-3; no clear D gene. Germline V gene data show CDR1 as SGHRS and CDR2 as YFSETQ. The V end was cut by 2 bases, the J end by 0 bases, with 15 bases between. This CDR3 comprises 17 residues. Using reference TRBV5-1 and TRBJ1-3 for the parts outside the CDR3, the full variable domain is KAGVTQTPRYLIKTRGQQVTLSCSPISGHRSVSWYQQTPGQGLQFLFEYFSETQRNKGNFPGRFSGRQFSNSRSEMNVSTLELGDSALYLCASSFLWGESSGNTIYFGEGSWLTVV.

V and J are TRBV18 and TRBJ1-5; 12 bases line up with TRBD1. This CDR3 is built from 17 residues. CDR1 is KGHSH and CDR2 is LQKENI in the germline V gene. V shed 0 bases, J shed 4 bases, and the junction held 4 bases outside the gene matches. The CDR3 nucleotides are TGTGCCAGCTCACCACCGGGACAGGGGGCTTGGAATCAGCCCCAGCATTTT. As protein: CASSPPGQGAWNQPQHF.